Listed below are T cell receptor beta chains from one sample, sequenced in a study of blood T cells in healthy people across ages. Using its own MiXCR run on the 5' RACE reads, TCRdb lists one record per CDR3 protein. This table holds about a million distinct CDR3 sequences, around 49% found once. Source material: blood. These receptors were taken from a man under 40 in good health. Both conserved end residues are part of each CDR3. Each record gives: D gene, V gene, clone size, J gene, CDR3 DNA, CDR3 protein. The D gene is left open where the match is weak. Clone size appears in some rows only: once, few, many, or a class for an expanded clone.

d_call: .
v_call: TRBV6-2/TRBV6-3
clone_size: few
j_call: TRBJ2-7
cdr3_nt: TGTGCCAGCGCTATGAGCCCATACTACGAGCAGTACTTC
cdr3_aa: CASAMSPYYEQYF

d_call: .
v_call: TRBV3-1
clone_size: .
j_call: TRBJ2-1
cdr3_nt: TGTGCCAGCAGTCTAGGACGTCCCAATGAGCAGTTCTTC
cdr3_aa: CASSLGRPNEQFF

d_call: TRBD2
v_call: TRBV4-1
clone_size: few
j_call: TRBJ2-5
cdr3_nt: TGCGCCAGCAGCCAAGAGCCCAGCGGGGGCCCCAGAGAGACCCAGTACTTC
cdr3_aa: CASSQEPSGGPRETQYF

d_call: .
v_call: TRBV20-1
clone_size: once
j_call: TRBJ2-2
cdr3_nt: TGCAGTGCCGCGGGTGTTGTCACCGGGGAGCTGTTTTTT
cdr3_aa: CSAAGVVTGELFF

d_call: TRBD1
v_call: TRBV5-1
clone_size: .
j_call: TRBJ1-1
cdr3_nt: TGCGCCAGCACCCTGGACAGGGGCATGAACACTGAAGCTTTCTTT
cdr3_aa: CASTLDRGMNTEAFF

d_call: .
v_call: TRBV7-2
clone_size: .
j_call: TRBJ2-3
cdr3_nt: TGTGCCAGCAGCCGTGGCCAGCAGCGGCGCACAGATACGCAGTATTTT
cdr3_aa: CASSRGQQRRTDTQYF

d_call: .
v_call: TRBV6-6
clone_size: .
j_call: TRBJ2-5
cdr3_nt: TGTGCCAGCAGTTACGAGGGGGGATACAATGAGCAGTACTTC
cdr3_aa: CASSYEGGYNEQYF

d_call: .
v_call: TRBV20-1
clone_size: few
j_call: TRBJ1-5
cdr3_nt: TGCAGTGCCCAGACAGGTAGCAATCAGCCCCAGCATTTT
cdr3_aa: CSAQTGSNQPQHF

d_call: .
v_call: TRBV30
clone_size: .
j_call: TRBJ1-2
cdr3_nt: TGTGCCTGGAGTAAGGCAACTTCCTATGGCTACACCTTC
cdr3_aa: CAWSKATSYGYTF

d_call: .
v_call: TRBV27
clone_size: .
j_call: TRBJ2-7
cdr3_nt: TGTGCCAGCAGTTCAGGGGTCCACTCCTACGAGCAGTACTTC
cdr3_aa: CASSSGVHSYEQYF

d_call: .
v_call: TRBV20-1
clone_size: .
j_call: TRBJ2-1
cdr3_nt: TGCAGTGCACACCGGAGGGCAGATGAGCAGTTCTTC
cdr3_aa: CSAHRRADEQFF

d_call: .
v_call: TRBV10-3
clone_size: .
j_call: TRBJ2-5
cdr3_nt: TGTGCCATCTCACAGGGTTGGCAAGAGACCCAGTACTTC
cdr3_aa: CAISQGWQETQYF

d_call: .
v_call: TRBV6-2/TRBV6-3
clone_size: .
j_call: TRBJ1-2
cdr3_nt: TGTGCCAGCGCGAGCGGCAGCTATGGCTACACCTTC
cdr3_aa: CASASGSYGYTF

d_call: TRBD2
v_call: TRBV5-5
clone_size: .
j_call: TRBJ2-7
cdr3_nt: TGTGCCAGCAGCTTGGGCCCCTCTAGCGGGAGCTCCTACGAGCAGTACTTC
cdr3_aa: CASSLGPSSGSSYEQYF

d_call: .
v_call: TRBV7-2
clone_size: once
j_call: TRBJ1-3
cdr3_nt: TGTGCCAGCAGCCGACGGTCCGGCGACACCATATATTTT
cdr3_aa: CASSRRSGDTIYF

d_call: .
v_call: TRBV3-1
clone_size: .
j_call: TRBJ1-6
cdr3_nt: TGTGCCAGCAGCCAAGAGGTGTCGATTTCTGGATCACCCCTCCACTTT
cdr3_aa: CASSQEVSISGSPLHF

d_call: TRBD1
v_call: TRBV7-2
clone_size: .
j_call: TRBJ1-2
cdr3_nt: TGTGCCAGCAGCCTCCGCGGACAGGGCGATAACTATGGCTACACCTTC
cdr3_aa: CASSLRGQGDNYGYTF

d_call: .
v_call: TRBV20-1
clone_size: .
j_call: TRBJ2-2
cdr3_nt: TGCAGTACTAGCCACCTGGGGAGTCTTTATAACACCGGGGAGCTGTTTTTT
cdr3_aa: CSTSHLGSLYNTGELFF

d_call: TRBD1
v_call: TRBV4-1
clone_size: .
j_call: TRBJ2-4
cdr3_nt: TGCGCCAGCAGCCAAGAGGAGACAGGGTTTACCAAAAACATTCAGTACTTC
cdr3_aa: CASSQEETGFTKNIQYF

d_call: .
v_call: TRBV5-1
clone_size: once
j_call: TRBJ2-7
cdr3_nt: TGCGCCAGCAGAGAAAGAAGGGCAGGGAGGTTCTACGAGCAGTACTTC
cdr3_aa: CASRERRAGRFYEQYF